Listed below are T cell receptor beta chains from one sample, sequenced in a study of blood T cell repertoires in COVID-19. Profiling relied on immunoSEQ multiplex PCR, and the TCRdb table lists in-frame clones only, not all of them. There are 400,000 to 450,000 clones in the sample; over 75% occur only once, and roughly 1.1% lies in the top ten. The sample was PBMCs or T cells enriched from blood (not recorded which). The receptors derive from a man younger than 40 who had recovered from COVID-19. The CDR3 runs from the conserved cysteine through the conserved F or W. A D gene is named only where the DNA matches it firmly. The listing skips clone size in some rows; elsewhere it reads once, few, many or a size class.

j_gene: TRBJ1-2; abundance: -; v_gene: TRBV25-1; d_gene: -; CDR3aa: CASSEHSPDGYTF; CDR3nt: TGTGCCAGCAGTGAACACAGTCCGGATGGCTACACCTTC
j_gene: TRBJ2-1; abundance: few; v_gene: TRBV4-1; d_gene: TRBD2; CDR3aa: CASSQDPLAEVYNEQFF; CDR3nt: TGCGCCAGCAGCCAAGATCCACTAGCGGAAGTTTACAATGAGCAGTTCTTC
j_gene: TRBJ2-2; abundance: once; v_gene: TRBV3-1/TRBV3-2; d_gene: -; CDR3aa: CASSHSGVNTGELFF; CDR3nt: TGTGCCAGCAGCCATAGCGGAGTGAACACCGGGGAGCTGTTTTTT
j_gene: TRBJ2-1; abundance: -; v_gene: TRBV10-2; d_gene: TRBD2; CDR3aa: CASSYGTSTYNEQFF; CDR3nt: TGCGCCAGCTCGTATGGGACTAGCACCTACAATGAGCAGTTCTTC
j_gene: TRBJ1-5; abundance: -; v_gene: TRBV24-1; d_gene: -; CDR3aa: CATGFGADNQPQHF; CDR3nt: TGTGCCACCGGCTTTGGGGCAGACAATCAGCCCCAGCATTTT
j_gene: TRBJ1-4; abundance: -; v_gene: TRBV3-1/TRBV3-2; d_gene: -; CDR3aa: CASSPNTGDRDATNEKLFF; CDR3nt: TGTGCCAGCAGCCCAAACACCGGAGATCGGGATGCAACTAATGAAAAACTGTTTTTT
j_gene: TRBJ2-7; abundance: -; v_gene: TRBV30; d_gene: TRBD2; CDR3aa: CAWSVRPGGEQYF; CDR3nt: TGTGCCTGGAGTGTCCGGCCGGGGGGCGAGCAGTACTTC
j_gene: TRBJ1-4; abundance: -; v_gene: TRBV28; d_gene: TRBD1; CDR3aa: CASSRPLDRGEKLFF; CDR3nt: TGTGCCAGCAGTCGCCCCCTTGACAGGGGTGAAAAACTGTTTTTT
j_gene: TRBJ1-4; abundance: once; v_gene: TRBV29-1; d_gene: TRBD1; CDR3aa: CSAGQGRNEKLFF; CDR3nt: TGCAGCGCTGGACAGGGCCGGAATGAAAAACTGTTTTTT
j_gene: TRBJ2-3; abundance: -; v_gene: TRBV11-2; d_gene: -; CDR3aa: CASSLSGTGVADTQYF; CDR3nt: TGTGCCAGCAGCTTAAGTGGTACGGGGGTCGCAGATACGCAGTATTTT
j_gene: TRBJ1-1; abundance: -; v_gene: TRBV15; d_gene: -; CDR3aa: CATSREQTATSEAFF; CDR3nt: TGTGCCACCAGCAGAGAACAGACAGCTACAAGTGAAGCTTTCTTT
j_gene: TRBJ2-5; abundance: -; v_gene: TRBV18; d_gene: -; CDR3aa: CASSRLWETQYF; CDR3nt: TGTGCCAGCTCACGACTGTGGGAGACCCAGTACTTC
j_gene: TRBJ1-2; abundance: once; v_gene: TRBV28; d_gene: TRBD1; CDR3aa: CASSWDRYGYTF; CDR3nt: TGTGCCAGCAGTTGGGACAGGTATGGCTACACCTTC
j_gene: TRBJ1-6; abundance: -; v_gene: TRBV18; d_gene: -; CDR3aa: CASSPFPGVTYNSPLHF; CDR3nt: TGTGCCAGCTCACCCTTTCCAGGGGTCACGTATAATTCACCCCTCCACTTT
j_gene: TRBJ1-2; abundance: -; v_gene: TRBV4-1; d_gene: TRBD1; CDR3aa: CASSQLTGRRGYTF; CDR3nt: TGCGCCAGCAGCCAACTGACAGGGCGGAGGGGCTACACCTTC
j_gene: TRBJ1-4; abundance: few; v_gene: TRBV12-3/TRBV12-4; d_gene: -; CDR3aa: CASSAPGVLFF; CDR3nt: TGTGCCAGCAGTGCGCCCGGGGTACTGTTTTTT
j_gene: TRBJ2-7; abundance: -; v_gene: TRBV12-3/TRBV12-4; d_gene: -; CDR3aa: CASSYGSLDEQYF; CDR3nt: TGTGCCAGCAGTTATGGGAGTCTGGACGAGCAGTACTTC
j_gene: TRBJ1-6; abundance: -; v_gene: TRBV30; d_gene: -; CDR3aa: CAWSVTGSNSPLHF; CDR3nt: TGTGCCTGGAGTGTAACAGGGTCGAATTCACCCCTCCACTTT
j_gene: TRBJ2-2; abundance: -; v_gene: TRBV5-1; d_gene: TRBD1; CDR3aa: CASFSQGANTGELFF; CDR3nt: TGCGCCAGCTTCTCACAGGGGGCGAACACCGGGGAGCTGTTTTTT
j_gene: TRBJ2-7; abundance: -; v_gene: TRBV5-1; d_gene: TRBD2; CDR3aa: CASGPSGTYEQYF; CDR3nt: TGCGCCAGCGGTCCTAGCGGGACCTACGAGCAGTACTTC
j_gene: TRBJ1-1; abundance: once; v_gene: TRBV3-1/TRBV3-2; d_gene: TRBD1; CDR3aa: CASSRRTGETEAFF; CDR3nt: TGTGCCAGCAGCCGTCGGACAGGGGAAACTGAAGCTTTCTTT
j_gene: TRBJ2-3; abundance: -; v_gene: TRBV5-1; d_gene: TRBD1; CDR3aa: CASSLEGTGTDTQYF; CDR3nt: TGCGCCAGCAGCTTGGAAGGGACAGGGACAGATACGCAGTATTTT
j_gene: TRBJ2-7; abundance: -; v_gene: TRBV5-1; d_gene: TRBD1; CDR3aa: CASSPGQGLYEQYF; CDR3nt: TGCGCCAGCAGCCCCGGACAGGGCCTCTACGAGCAGTACTTC
j_gene: TRBJ2-7; abundance: -; v_gene: TRBV15; d_gene: -; CDR3aa: CATSRDRGLAYEQYF; CDR3nt: TGTGCCACCAGCAGAGATCGTGGGCTAGCTTACGAGCAGTACTTC
j_gene: TRBJ1-2; abundance: -; v_gene: TRBV5-4; d_gene: TRBD1; CDR3aa: CASSLFQGGYGYTF; CDR3nt: TGTGCCAGCAGCTTGTTTCAGGGGGGCTATGGCTACACCTTC
j_gene: TRBJ2-7; abundance: -; v_gene: TRBV15; d_gene: TRBD2; CDR3aa: CATSESGRAYEQYF; CDR3nt: TGTGCCACCAGCGAGAGCGGGAGGGCTTACGAGCAGTACTTC
j_gene: TRBJ1-2; abundance: -; v_gene: TRBV2; d_gene: TRBD1; CDR3aa: CAIDRGDVGYGYTF; CDR3nt: TGTGCCATCGACAGGGGGGACGTAGGCTATGGCTACACCTTC
j_gene: TRBJ1-5; abundance: -; v_gene: TRBV3-1/TRBV3-2; d_gene: -; CDR3aa: CASSQDLFNQPQHF; CDR3nt: TGTGCCAGCAGCCAAGATCTGTTCAATCAGCCCCAGCATTTT
j_gene: TRBJ2-6; abundance: -; v_gene: TRBV24-1; d_gene: TRBD1; CDR3aa: CATSGTDLFSGANVLTF; CDR3nt: TGTGCCACCAGCGGGACAGACCTTTTCTCTGGGGCCAACGTCCTGACTTTC
j_gene: TRBJ2-1; abundance: few; v_gene: TRBV5-6; d_gene: TRBD2; CDR3aa: CASSVLTSGSIEQFF; CDR3nt: TGTGCCAGCAGCGTTCTGACTAGCGGGAGCATTGAGCAGTTCTTC
j_gene: TRBJ2-5; abundance: -; v_gene: TRBV30; d_gene: -; CDR3aa: CAWSPGPGRETQYF; CDR3nt: TGTGCCTGGAGTCCTGGGCCAGGCCGGGAGACCCAGTACTTC
j_gene: TRBJ2-7; abundance: -; v_gene: TRBV28; d_gene: -; CDR3aa: CASSLASPDYEQYF; CDR3nt: TGTGCCAGCAGTTTAGCTAGCCCAGACTACGAGCAGTACTTC
j_gene: TRBJ1-6; abundance: -; v_gene: TRBV10-3; d_gene: TRBD1; CDR3aa: CAIRDRLHNSPLHF; CDR3nt: TGTGCCATCCGGGACAGGCTACATAATTCACCCCTCCACTTT
j_gene: TRBJ2-1; abundance: -; v_gene: TRBV5-1; d_gene: -; CDR3aa: CASSPGGPAEYEQFF; CDR3nt: TGCGCCAGCAGCCCCGGCGGCCCCGCTGAGTATGAGCAGTTCTTC
j_gene: TRBJ2-1; abundance: -; v_gene: TRBV6-5; d_gene: TRBD2; CDR3aa: CASSPGTINEQFF; CDR3nt: TGTGCCAGCAGTCCAGGGACTATCAATGAGCAGTTCTTC
j_gene: TRBJ1-2; abundance: -; v_gene: TRBV14; d_gene: -; CDR3aa: CASSQAGIYGYTF; CDR3nt: TGTGCCAGCAGCCAGGCAGGGATCTATGGCTACACCTTC
j_gene: TRBJ1-6; abundance: -; v_gene: TRBV6-1; d_gene: TRBD1; CDR3aa: CASSARGRSSNSPLHF; CDR3nt: TGTGCCAGCAGTGCAAGGGGGCGGTCCTCTAATTCACCCCTCCACTTT
j_gene: TRBJ1-1; abundance: -; v_gene: TRBV30; d_gene: -; CDR3aa: CAWSVCQDCYAFF; CDR3nt: TGTGCCTGGAGTGTTTGTCAGGATTGCTACGCTTTCTTT
j_gene: TRBJ1-2; abundance: -; v_gene: TRBV6-5; d_gene: TRBD1; CDR3aa: CASARTGSNYGYTF; CDR3nt: TGTGCCAGCGCACGGACAGGGAGTAACTATGGCTACACCTTC
j_gene: TRBJ1-2; abundance: -; v_gene: TRBV4-1; d_gene: -; CDR3aa: CASSQDLEGIVGFTF; CDR3nt: TGCGCCAGCAGCCAAGATTTGGAGGGAATAGTGGGCTTCACCTTC
j_gene: TRBJ1-4; abundance: -; v_gene: TRBV6-5; d_gene: TRBD1; CDR3aa: CASSRDRGVGKLFF; CDR3nt: TGTGCCAGCAGTAGAGACAGGGGAGTTGGGAAACTGTTTTTT
j_gene: TRBJ2-7; abundance: -; v_gene: TRBV5-1; d_gene: -; CDR3aa: CASSFDSSYEQYF; CDR3nt: TGCGCCAGCAGCTTCGACAGTTCCTACGAGCAGTACTTC
j_gene: TRBJ2-2; abundance: once; v_gene: TRBV7-8; d_gene: TRBD2; CDR3aa: CASSSTSEDTGELFF; CDR3nt: TGTGCCAGCAGCTCGACTAGCGAAGACACCGGGGAGCTGTTTTTT
j_gene: TRBJ1-1; abundance: -; v_gene: TRBV28; d_gene: TRBD1; CDR3aa: CANSRQGVAEAFF; CDR3nt: TGTGCCAACTCTCGGCAGGGGGTGGCTGAAGCTTTCTTT
j_gene: TRBJ1-3; abundance: -; v_gene: TRBV27; d_gene: TRBD1; CDR3aa: CASSRGQGPFSGNTIYF; CDR3nt: TGTGCCAGCAGTCGGGGACAGGGTCCCTTCTCTGGAAACACCATATATTTT
j_gene: TRBJ2-7; abundance: -; v_gene: TRBV24-1; d_gene: TRBD1; CDR3aa: CATSDHRDRLRYEQYF; CDR3nt: TGTGCCACCAGTGATCACCGGGACAGGCTACGTTACGAGCAGTACTTC
j_gene: TRBJ2-3; abundance: -; v_gene: TRBV5-1; d_gene: -; CDR3aa: CASSLAQDTQYF; CDR3nt: TGCGCCAGCAGCTTGGCCCAAGATACGCAGTATTTT
j_gene: TRBJ1-3; abundance: -; v_gene: TRBV6-5; d_gene: -; CDR3aa: CASRQLSGNTIYF; CDR3nt: TGTGCCAGCAGGCAACTGTCAGGAAACACCATATATTTT
j_gene: TRBJ1-1; abundance: -; v_gene: TRBV5-4; d_gene: -; CDR3aa: CASRPTGGNTEAFF; CDR3nt: TGTGCCAGCAGACCGACAGGCGGAAACACTGAAGCTTTCTTT
j_gene: TRBJ2-4; abundance: -; v_gene: TRBV30; d_gene: -; CDR3aa: CAWSGRGLQNIQYF; CDR3nt: TGTGCCTGGAGTGGGAGGGGACTCCAAAACATTCAGTACTTC
j_gene: TRBJ2-1; abundance: -; v_gene: TRBV19; d_gene: TRBD2; CDR3aa: CASSIDPTSGRDNEQFF; CDR3nt: TGTGCCAGTAGTATAGACCCCACTAGCGGGAGAGACAATGAGCAGTTCTTC